The rows below give T cell receptor beta chains drawn from one sample of a study of T cell repertoires in cytomegalovirus infection. The antigens for these receptors are not known. One entry per CDR3 protein, called by TCRdb with MiXCR from the reads. The sample has approximately 730,000 distinct CDR3 sequences, roughly 29% seen once; the top ten hold around 12%. Sequences were derived from cultured CD8+ T cells from PBMCs, sampled from culture after CMV antigen stimulation. These receptors were collected from a human donor in good health (CMV status not recorded). Some clones in this sample may be carry-over from other donors' samples. Both conserved end residues are part of each CDR3. D genes are given only for firm matches. Not every row has a clone size; where given, it reads once, few, many or a size class.

TRBV7-9,many,TRBJ1-6,.,17,CASSLAREEKLNSPLHF,TGTGCCAGCAGCTTAGCGCGGGAAGAGAAGCTTAATTCACCCCTCCACTTT
TRBV29-1,.,TRBJ2-1,.,12,CSVEALYNEQFF,TGCAGCGTTGAAGCCCTTTACAATGAGCAGTTCTTC
TRBV27,.,TRBJ2-2,.,13,CASTGKNTGELFF,TGTGCCAGCACGGGGAAAAACACCGGGGAGCTGTTTTTT
TRBV7-9,many,TRBJ2-1,TRBD1,15,CASSLIAGTGPQRFF,TGTGCCAGCAGCTTAATCGCGGGGACAGGACCCCAGCGGTTCTTC
TRBV9,.,TRBJ2-1,TRBD1,10,CASSGQGKFF,TGTGCCAGCAGCGGACAGGGAAAGTTCTTC
TRBV12-3/TRBV12-4,many,TRBJ1-5,.,11,CASGANQPQHF,TGTGCCAGTGGGGCCAATCAGCCCCAGCATTTT
TRBV6-5,.,TRBJ2-7,TRBD1,15,CASSYSPGQGHEQYF,TGTGCCAGCAGTTACTCACCGGGACAGGGTCACGAGCAGTACTTC
TRBV2,.,TRBJ1-1,.,12,CASSGGNHEAFF,TGTGCCAGCAGTGGGGGAAATCATGAAGCTTTCTTT
TRBV6-5,.,TRBJ2-2,.,15,CASSYSGPNAGELFF,TGTGCCAGCAGTTACTCCGGGCCTAACGCCGGGGAGCTGTTTTTT
TRBV5-1,many,TRBJ2-1,TRBD1,13,CASSRTGGNEQFF,TGCGCCAGCAGCCGGACAGGGGGAAATGAGCAGTTCTTC
TRBV7-4,once,TRBJ1-4,.,16,CASSLIGLDPNEKLFF,TGTGCCAGCAGCTTAATTGGTTTAGACCCTAATGAAAAACTGTTTTTT
TRBV11-2,.,TRBJ2-3,TRBD2,16,CASSINPGLATDTQYF,TGTGCCAGCAGCATAAATCCGGGACTAGCTACAGATACGCAGTATTTT
TRBV14,few,TRBJ1-2,TRBD1,13,CASSQAGTDGYTF,TGTGCCAGCAGCCAGGCCGGGACAGATGGCTACACCTTC
TRBV6-6,few,TRBJ2-6,.,18,CASRTTGAPIAGANVLTF,TGTGCCAGCAGAACTACCGGGGCGCCCATAGCCGGGGCCAACGTCCTGACTTTC
TRBV6-6,few,TRBJ1-1,TRBD1,15,CASSLTGQGVPEAFF,TGTGCCAGCAGTTTAACGGGACAGGGGGTGCCTGAAGCTTTCTTT
TRBV27,.,TRBJ1-5,.,14,CASSFFGPNQPQHF,TGTGCCAGCAGTTTTTTTGGGCCCAATCAGCCCCAGCATTTT
TRBV19,few,TRBJ1-1,.,14,CASSIVPSPTEAFF,TGTGCCAGTAGTATAGTACCCAGCCCCACTGAAGCTTTCTTT
TRBV9,few,TRBJ1-1,.,16,CASSPGVNHMNTEAFF,TGTGCCAGCAGCCCGGGGGTCAACCACATGAACACTGAAGCTTTCTTT
TRBV7-9,many,TRBJ2-2,.,13,CASSPGTRGELFF,TGTGCCAGCAGTCCAGGGACACGCGGGGAGCTGTTTTTT
TRBV19,few,TRBJ2-3,.,16,CASSIASGAVTDTQYF,TGTGCCAGTAGTATTGCTTCGGGGGCCGTCACAGATACGCAGTATTTT
TRBV12-3/TRBV12-4,.,TRBJ2-3,.,14,CASSPRTDTDTQYF,TGTGCCAGCAGTCCTAGGACAGACACAGATACGCAGTATTTT
TRBV19,.,TRBJ2-5,TRBD1,16,CASSILDRDRGETQYF,TGTGCCAGTAGTATACTCGACAGGGATCGGGGAGAGACCCAGTACTTC
TRBV27,.,TRBJ2-1,.,14,CASSERQTYNEQFF,TGTGCCAGCAGTGAGAGACAGACCTACAATGAGCAGTTCTTC
TRBV6-1,few,TRBJ2-1,.,14,CATQQGPSYNEQFF,TGTGCCACCCAACAGGGACCCTCCTACAATGAGCAGTTCTTC
TRBV7-6,.,TRBJ2-3,.,17,CASSLARGLEGGDTQYF,TGTGCCAGCAGCTTAGCCCGGGGGCTCGAGGGTGGAGATACGCAGTATTTT
TRBV7-2,many,TRBJ2-4,TRBD2,14,CASRDGGEGNIQYF,TGTGCCAGCAGAGACGGGGGGGAGGGAAACATTCAGTACTTC
TRBV6-5,few,TRBJ2-4,.,13,CASSPGGRDIQYF,TGTGCCAGCAGCCCCGGAGGACGGGACATTCAGTACTTC
TRBV25-1,few,TRBJ1-5,.,17,CASSRDGGKYSNQPQHF,TGTGCCAGCAGTAGGGACGGAGGAAAGTATAGCAATCAGCCCCAGCATTTT